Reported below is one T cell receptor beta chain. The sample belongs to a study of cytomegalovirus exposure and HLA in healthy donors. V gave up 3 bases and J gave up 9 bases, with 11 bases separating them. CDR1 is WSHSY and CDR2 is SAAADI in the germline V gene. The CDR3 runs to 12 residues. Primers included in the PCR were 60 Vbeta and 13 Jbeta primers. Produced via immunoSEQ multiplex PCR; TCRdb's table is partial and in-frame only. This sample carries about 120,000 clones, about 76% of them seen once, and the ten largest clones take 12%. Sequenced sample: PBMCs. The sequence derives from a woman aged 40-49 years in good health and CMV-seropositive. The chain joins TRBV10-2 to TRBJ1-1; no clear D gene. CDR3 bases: TGCGCCAGCAGTGAAGTGAGGTTACAAGCTTTCTTT. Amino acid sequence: CASSEVRLQAFF.